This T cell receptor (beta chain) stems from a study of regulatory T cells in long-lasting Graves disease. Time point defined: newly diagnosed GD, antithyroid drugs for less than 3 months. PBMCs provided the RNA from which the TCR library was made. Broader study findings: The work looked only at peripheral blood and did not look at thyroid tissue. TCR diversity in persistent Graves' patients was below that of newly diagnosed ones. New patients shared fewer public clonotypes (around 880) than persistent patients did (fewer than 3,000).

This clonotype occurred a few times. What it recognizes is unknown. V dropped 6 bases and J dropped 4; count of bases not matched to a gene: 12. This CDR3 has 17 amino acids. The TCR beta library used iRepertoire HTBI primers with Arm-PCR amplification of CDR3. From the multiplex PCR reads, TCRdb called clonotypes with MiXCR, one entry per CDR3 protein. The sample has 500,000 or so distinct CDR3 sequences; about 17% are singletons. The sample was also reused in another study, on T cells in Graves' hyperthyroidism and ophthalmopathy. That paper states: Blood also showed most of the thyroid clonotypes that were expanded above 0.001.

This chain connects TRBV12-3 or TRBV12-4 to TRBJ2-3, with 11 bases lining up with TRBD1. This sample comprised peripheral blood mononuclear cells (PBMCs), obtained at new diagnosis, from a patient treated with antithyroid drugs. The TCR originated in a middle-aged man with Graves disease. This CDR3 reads CASSPGTGGLLSDTQYF. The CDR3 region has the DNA TGTGCCAGCAGCCCCGGGACAGGGGGTTTATTGTCAGATACGCAGTATTTT.